The following is a T cell receptor (beta chain) sequence with its context. This entry comes from a study of blood T cell repertoires in COVID-19. Produced via immunoSEQ multiplex PCR; TCRdb's table is partial and in-frame only. Among 80,000 to 100,000 clones listed, approximately 86% were seen once. Sequenced sample: peripheral blood. The clonotype comes from a woman older than 75 with acute or convalescent COVID-19.

CDR3 sequence (DNA): TGTGCCAGCAGCGTGGTTCCGGGAGACACCTTC. Encoded protein: CASSVVPGDTF. This chain uses TRBV5-8 with TRBJ1-2; D not resolved. The CDR3 length is 11 residues. The germline CDR1 and CDR2 sequences are SGHTS and YDEGEE. Trimming stripped 4 bases from V and 12 bases from J, with 13 bases between. Together with reference TRBV5-8 and TRBJ1-2, the CDR3 gives the full variable domain: EAGVTQSPTHLIKTRGQQATLRCSPISGHTSVYWYQQALGLGLQFLLWYDEGEERNRGNFPPRFSGRQFPNYSSELNVNALELEDSALYLCASSVVPGDTFGSGTRLTVV.